The present TCR beta chain was sequenced within a study of blood T cell repertoires in COVID-19. Some clones are missing from TCRdb's copy, which holds only in-frame ones; the method was immunoSEQ multiplex PCR. The repertoire consists of some 69,000 clones, with about nine tenths occurring once and the leading ten covering approximately 0.49%. This CDR3 is built from 16 residues. Trimming took 5 bases from V and 6 from J; bases not matched to a gene: 10. Germline V lookup: CDR1 MNHEY, CDR2 SVGEGT. This TCR was sampled from a man aged 50-60 years with COVID-19, enrolled during active disease. The V and J genes are TRBV6-2 or TRBV6-3 and TRBJ2-3, with TRBD2 matching over 11 bases. The sample consisted of peripheral blood. The CDR3 spells CASSTYSGRAPDTQYF. The CDR3 DNA follows: TGTGCCAGCAGTACCTATAGCGGGAGGGCCCCGGATACGCAGTATTTT.